The 18 T cell receptor beta chains below all came from one sample that was sequenced in a study of vaccination and CD4 T cells after COVID-19. The Oncomine TCR Beta short-read assay was applied to DNA of cultured CD4+ T cells. TCRdb redid the calling of the PCR reads with MiXCR, one entry per CDR3 protein. The sample yields 13,000 or so distinct CDR3 sequences, less than 50% seen once. Which antigens these TCRs recognize remains unknown. The treatment here: roughly 10-day PBMC culture with coronavirus spike peptide pools or control peptides (ViraFEST assay). The sequences come from CD4+ T cells from blood, cultured in vitro, collected after SARS-CoV-2 vaccination. The origin of the receptors is a human donor who had recovered from COVID-19.

The chain has TRBV28 and TRBJ2-3, with D perhaps matching TRBD1 (6 bases). Germline CDR1 is MDHEN and CDR2 is SYDVKM. V lost 7 bases, J lost 3 bases, and 11 bases lay in between. The CDR3 is 13 residues long. The CDR3 loop reads CASTAGETDTQYF. Written as DNA, the CDR3 is TGTGCCAGCACCGCAGGGGAGACAGATACGCAGTATTTT. Looking up the rest from reference TRBV28 and TRBJ2-3 gives the full variable domain: DVKVTQSSRYLVKRTGEKVFLECVQDMDHENMFWYRQDPGLGLRLIYFSYDVKMKEKGDIPEGYSVSREKKERFSLILESASTNQTSMYLCASTAGETDTQYFGPGTRLTVL.

The rearrangement joins TRBV11-1 to TRBJ2-5; D gene uncertain. Germline CDR1 SGHAT, CDR2 FQDESV (reference sequence). V dropped 6 bases and J dropped 5 bases, with 16 bases sitting between them. The CDR3 sequence is 14 residues long. Here the CDR3 DNA reads TGTGCCAGCAGTCGCAGTAATGAATTGGAGACCCAGTACTTC. Translation gives CASSRSNELETQYF.

This clonotype was counted between two and nine times. The chain employs TRBV7-2 and TRBJ2-5; 7 positions match TRBD2. The CDR3 consists of 14 residues. The germline gives CDR1 SGHTA, CDR2 FQGNSA. V trimming: 5 bases; J trimming: 5 bases; junction bases outside the gene matches: 8. The chain's CDR3 is CASSPGRGLETQYF. CDR3 coding DNA: TGTGCCAGCAGCCCCGGGCGGGGGTTGGAGACCCAGTACTTC.

In its sample, this clonotype was seen a few times. The rearrangement links TRBV20-1 to TRBJ1-5; TRBD1 matches at 8 bases. The CDR3 contains 15 residues. The germline V gene encodes CDR1 DFQATT and CDR2 SNEGSKA (reference sequence). Trimming removed 6 bases from V and 4 bases from J; junction bases left unmatched: 11. Here the CDR3 DNA reads TGCAGTGCCCCTCAGGCAGGGGGCCTGAATCAGCCCCAGCATTTT. Translating it yields CSAPQAGGLNQPQHF.

This clonotype was counted a few times. The chain employs TRBV5-1 and TRBJ1-5, with 9 bases that match TRBD1. The CDR3 runs 14 residues. Trimming removed 4 bases from V and 4 bases from J; junction bases left unmatched: 3. The V gene's germline CDR1 is SGHRS and CDR2 YFSETQ. The CDR3 loop reads CASSMGTGNQPQHF. The CDR3 nucleotides are TGCGCCAGCAGCATGGGGACAGGGAATCAGCCCCAGCATTTT.

The J gene is TRBJ2-3, the V gene TRBV19; D possibly corresponds to TRBD1 (6 bases). Germline CDR1 and CDR2: LNHDA and SQIVND (reference sequence). V lost 7 bases, J lost 2 bases, and 13 bases lay in between. This CDR3 contains 14 residues. CDR3 sequence: CASTAGAHTDTQYF. As DNA, the CDR3 is TGTGCCAGTACGGCAGGGGCTCACACAGATACGCAGTATTTT. Supplemented by reference TRBV19 and TRBJ2-3, the full variable domain reads DGGITQSPKYLFRKEGQNVTLSCEQNLNHDAMYWYRQDPGQGLRLIYYSQIVNDFQKGDIAEGYSVSREKKESFPLTVTSAQKNPTAFYLCASTAGAHTDTQYFGPGTRLTVL.

V usage is TRBV20-1 and J usage is TRBJ1-3, with 8 bases matching TRBD1. From germline, CDR1 is DFQATT and CDR2 SNEGSKA (reference sequence). CDR3 length: 16 amino acids. J lost 3 bases, V lost 0 bases, and 7 bases had no gene match. This CDR3 is CSAREARGRSGNTIYF. The CDR3 DNA follows: TGCAGTGCTAGAGAGGCCAGGGGGCGAAGTGGAAACACCATATATTTT.

There are a few counts of this clonotype. The gene calls are TRBV10-3 and TRBJ1-6, with a tentative D call TRBD1 (5 bases). Germline V gives CDR1 ENHRY, CDR2 SYGVKD. Trimming pared 6 bases from V and 5 bases from J, leaving 11 bases between. The CDR3 loop spans 14 amino acids. Here the CDR3 DNA reads TGTGCCATCAGGGAGGGACGGGATAATTCACCCCTCCACTTT. Translation gives CAIREGRDNSPLHF.

This chain connects TRBV7-7 to TRBJ2-7; 8 nucleotides match TRBD2. This CDR3 contains 16 residues. Per the germline V gene, CDR1 is SSHAT and CDR2 is FNYEAQ (reference sequence). V shed 5 bases, J shed 4 bases, and the junction held 13 bases outside the gene matches. CDR3 in DNA: TGTGCCAGCAGCCCACTCACCAGGACTAGCCTGTACGAGCAGTACTTC. Protein sequence: CASSPLTRTSLYEQYF. The full variable domain, with the rest looked up from reference TRBV7-7 and TRBJ2-7, is GAGVSQSPRYKVTKRGQDVTLRCDPISSHATLYWYQQALGQGPEFLTYFNYEAQPDKSGLPSDRFSAERPEGSISTLTIQRTEQRDSAMYRCASSPLTRTSLYEQYFGPGTRLTVT.

The chain links TRBV5-6 to TRBJ2-1; no firm D call. The CDR3 is made up of 14 amino acids. Germline V lookup: CDR1 SGHDT, CDR2 YYEEEE. The V gene lost 1 base and the J gene lost 7 bases, with 12 bases spanning the gap. The CDR3: CASSLQMGRNEQFF. The CDR3 DNA follows: TGTGCCAGCAGCTTGCAAATGGGCAGGAATGAGCAGTTCTTC.

This clonotype was observed a few times. The J gene is TRBJ1-1, the V gene TRBV19; the D is unclear. Looked up from germline, CDR1 is LNHDA and CDR2 is SQIVND (reference sequence). The CDR3 has 12 residues. The V and J ends lost 5 bases and 1 base respectively, with 5 bases between them. The CDR3 protein is CASSLQNTEAFF. The CDR3 DNA reads as TGTGCCAGTAGTCTTCAGAACACTGAAGCTTTCTTT. The full variable domain, with the rest looked up from reference TRBV19 and TRBJ1-1, is DGGITQSPKYLFRKEGQNVTLSCEQNLNHDAMYWYRQDPGQGLRLIYYSQIVNDFQKGDIAEGYSVSREKKESFPLTVTSAQKNPTAFYLCASSLQNTEAFFGQGTRLTVV.

J is TRBJ1-5 and V is TRBV2; TRBD1 is a possible D gene (6 bases). The CDR3 loop spans 16 amino acids. Germline V gene sequence: CDR1 SNHLY, CDR2 FYNNEI. V lost 9 bases to trimming and J lost 2 bases, with 20 bases between them. The CDR3 DNA sequence: TGTGCCAGTACGGGACTCCCAGGGGCGGGCAATCAGCCCCAGCATTTT. Its translation is CASTGLPGAGNQPQHF.

The genes are TRBV24-1 and TRBJ2-1, with D perhaps matching TRBD2 (6 bases). Trimming stripped 3 bases from V and 10 bases from J, with 6 bases between. The V gene's germline CDR1 is KGHDR and CDR2 SFDVKD. This CDR3 is built from 11 residues. Written as DNA, the CDR3 is TGTGCCACCAGTGATGGGGGGGAGCAGTTCTTC. Translation gives CATSDGGEQFF.

The chain is built from TRBV7-9 and TRBJ2-2, with TRBD2 identical over 10 bases. CDR1 and CDR2 (germline): SEHNR, FQNEAQ (reference sequence). This CDR3 contains 15 residues. The V and J ends lost 5 bases and 5 bases, in that order; junction bases with no gene match: 5. The DNA for the CDR3 is TGTGCCAGCAGCGGACTAGCGGCCCTGACCGGGGAGCTGTTTTTT. Amino acid sequence: CASSGLAALTGELFF.

In its sample, this clonotype was seen a few times. The chain links TRBV20-1 to TRBJ2-5; TRBD2 matches at 9 bases. The germline CDR1 and CDR2 sequences are DFQATT and SNEGSKA (reference sequence). This CDR3 is built from 15 residues. The ends lost 3 bases at V and 4 bases at J; junction bases unmatched: 9. The CDR3: CSASWLAGKAETQYF. In nucleotides, the CDR3 is TGCAGTGCTAGTTGGCTAGCGGGGAAAGCAGAGACCCAGTACTTC.

In its sample, this clonotype was seen a few times. V gene TRBV7-2 combines with J gene TRBJ1-5, with 9 bases that match TRBD1. Germline V gene data show CDR1 as SGHTA and CDR2 as FQGNSA. This CDR3 spans 15 amino acids. With 5 bases clipped from V and 4 bases from J, the junction kept 6 bases outside the gene matches. The CDR3 DNA sequence: TGTGCCAGCAGCGCGGGACAGGGAGAGAATCAGCCCCAGCATTTT. Its protein is CASSAGQGENQPQHF.

The chain uses TRBV7-8 and TRBJ2-6, with D perhaps matching TRBD1 or TRBD2 (6 bases each). The V end was cut by 4 bases, the J end by 0 bases, with 13 bases between. Germline V gene lookup returns CDR1 SGHVS and CDR2 FQNEAQ. The CDR3 consists of 17 residues. The CDR3 nucleotides read TGTGCCAGCAGCTGGGGGGCAGGGTCCTCTGGGGCCAACGTCCTGACTTTC. Translation: CASSWGAGSSGANVLTF.

This clonotype has a handful of counts. The chain uses TRBV6-1 and TRBJ2-5; 9 positions agree with TRBD1. CDR1 and CDR2 from the germline V gene are MNHNS and SASEGT. V lost 4 bases to trimming and J lost 7 bases; unmatched junction nucleotides: 13. This CDR3 spans 16 amino acids. CDR3: CASSAYQPRGQGTQYF. CDR3 sequence (DNA): TGTGCCAGCAGTGCGTACCAACCACGGGGACAGGGGACCCAGTACTTC.